This T cell receptor beta chain was obtained from a study of shared clonotypes between healthy human individuals. The authors loaded 200 ng DNA, 28,000 or so T cell genomes, into sorted-subset replicate PCRs. Libraries were prepared by immunoSEQ multiplex PCR; TCRdb keeps only in-frame clonotypes and omits some of them. The sample holds about 2.3 million clones, over 85% seen once. The germline CDR1 and CDR2 sequences are MDHEN and SYDVKM. The junction had 13 bases not matched to a gene; V was cut back by 10 bases and J by 4 bases. The CDR3 runs 15 residues. Among the donors, all were Caucasian adults who lived in Nashville, Tennessee. The study's findings and limits: Across a few donors, naive CD4 shared 5% to 6%, naive CD8 approximately 3.5%, memory CD4 roughly 2.4%, memory CD8 0.4% to 0.5%.

As to this clone: Its target is unknown.

This chain connects TRBV28 to TRBJ1-5, with 7 bases fitting TRBD1. This TCR was recovered from a man between 18 and 35 years old in good health. Some clones in this sample may be carry-over from other donors' samples. Sequenced material: naive CD4+ T cells from PBMCs. Stated subset: CD45RA+ positively selected. This CDR3 is CATHPPGGRNQPQHF. The CDR3, as DNA: TGTGCCACCCACCCGCCAGGGGGGCGGAATCAGCCCCAGCATTTT.